This T cell receptor beta chain was documented in a study of shared clonotypes between healthy human individuals (dated by TCRdb to the early 2020s). A note on the overall study: A couple of women and a few men aged 18 to 49 years were included in the cohort. To estimate repertoire size and how much clonotype sharing occurs between individuals, the study deeply sequenced the blood TCR repertoires of five healthy adults. To increase sequencing depth and limit assay-specific biases, TCR repertoire library preparation and sequencing were carried out by different laboratories using diverse techniques. Per donor, leukapheresis produced somewhere between about 0.9 and 9 billion PBMCs. Overall results and qualifications from the work: Sampling was limited to blood, and TCR repertoires in tissue likely differ from TCR repertoires in blood. Pairwise subsampling led to the expectation that sequencing depth would affect the degree of clonotype sharing among donors. The genetic and exposure-history diversity represented was limited by the small number of donors.

As regards this clone: What antigen it recognizes has not been identified. No clone much larger than this one lies a single base away; base qualities are absent.

Using the deep immunoSEQ assay, multiplex PCR amplified TCR CDR3 regions from genomic DNA. Extracted genomic DNA from each cell subset was distributed evenly across all wells of several immunoSEQ 96-well plates, and each plate was treated as a replicate. For unsorted PBMC, 300 ng of genomic DNA, equivalent to about 30,000 T cell genomes, went into each replicate PCR. Ten immunoSEQ deep assay plates were used to sequence unsorted PBMC genomic DNA. The purified libraries were quantified using a Qubit 3.0 fluorometer, sized with a Bioanalyzer 2100, and then quantified again using the KAPA Library Quantification kit. A separate single-read 150-cycle Illumina NextSeq 550 flow cell was used to sequence each immunoSEQ 96-well plate. From the authors' description of their analysis: Because only junctional sequences without quality scores were contained in the immunoSEQ output, filtering matching that applied to full-length reads could not be performed. Sequences were annotated with PyIR, a Python wrapper for IgBLAST v1.9, and V/J genes and CDR3 were assigned using IMGT germline references. Any read was removed if the V/J assignment was weak (E-value above 1e-6), the CDR3 was missing, or the read contained stop codons, out-of-frame junctions, or ambiguous translated residues. V3J clonotypes were defined by identical inferred V gene, J gene, and CDR3 amino acid sequence. The percentage overlap between two repertoires was calculated by dividing the number of shared unique clonotypes by the size of the smaller repertoire. RTK rarefaction, the Chao1 estimator, and Recon v2.1 estimates of unobserved clonotypes were used to assess repertoire richness. The immuneACCESS repertoire file appears here via TCRdb, limited to in-frame rearrangements. These files lack a portion of the clones; in checked studies, under half of the deficit traces to unresolved V genes, and the cause of the others is not known. V and J calls and clone size are copied from that table; D and trimming were computed from the DNA. The sample has 400,000 to 600,000 clones on record, roughly 80% of them singletons. Approximately 13% of the sample is taken by the ten largest.

The donors were healthy, HIV-negative adults who had no recently reported acute infections or vaccinations. Only Caucasian adults living in Nashville, Tennessee, USA were represented among the donors. For unsorted samples, approximately 84 million PBMCs were counted, and genomic DNA was extracted using the QIAamp DNA Blood Mini kit. Blood was obtained by leukapheresis, after which PBMCs were separated by Ficoll-Histopaque density gradient centrifugation and cryopreserved in liquid nitrogen vapor phase. Source material: PBMCs. This TCR came from a woman in her forties in good health. Some clones in this sample may be carry-over from other donors' samples.

The bases read TGTGCCAGCCCGCAGGGGGGGGCAGATACGCAGTATTTT. It translates as CASPQGGADTQYF. The chain was built from TRBV7-9 and TRBJ2-3; the D gene could be TRBD1 or TRBD2, each one agreeing over 7 bases. There are 13 amino acids in the CDR3, from cysteine to phenylalanine inclusive. CDR3 DNA is the only sequence kept; it has 39 bases, read in frame from the first base. CDR1 and CDR2, looked up from the germline V gene (reference sequence), are SEHNR and FQNEAQ. V sheds 8 bases and J sheds 4 bases, leaving 13 bases between their ends.